This T cell receptor beta chain was captured in a study of blood T cell repertoires in COVID-19. The CDR3 is 14 residues long. Trimming removed 8 bases at V and 9 bases at J, with 22 bases between. Germline V gives CDR1 SNHLY, CDR2 FYNNEI. TCRdb's table, derived via immunoSEQ multiplex PCR, lists solely in-frame clones and lacks some. The sample lists about 350,000 clones; around nine tenths were seen once. The sequenced sample was peripheral blood. The rearrangement joins TRBV2 to TRBJ2-5; TRBD2 might be the D (6 bases). The receptor comes from a woman between 55 and 75 years old with COVID-19, enrolled during active disease. The DNA for the CDR3 is TGTGCCAGCCGCCGGTCTTCAACGGGGGAGTCCCAGTACTTC. Translation: CASRRSSTGESQYF.